This T cell receptor (beta chain) emerged from a study of early T cells in non-severe SARS-CoV-2 infection. This clonotype was recorded at least ten times. This CDR3 has 14 amino acids. The V and J ends lost 6 bases and 1 base respectively, with 13 bases between them. CDR1 is MNHEY and CDR2 is SVGAGI in the germline V gene. Individual cDNA molecules were tagged with unique molecular identifiers, the study reported. MiXCR, run by TCRdb on the 5' RACE reads, gives a single entry per CDR3 protein. The data contain around 63,000 distinct CDR3 sequences, approximately 13% of them singletons. The chain is built from TRBV6-5 and TRBJ2-7, with D perhaps matching TRBD1 (5 bases). Sequences were obtained from whole blood. The clonotype comes from an adult who was a healthcare worker with PCR-confirmed SARS-CoV-2 infection or an uninfected control (not recorded which). The CDR3 protein is CASSSPQGSYEQYF. Here the CDR3 DNA reads TGTGCCAGCAGCTCACCCCAGGGTTCCTACGAGCAGTACTTC.